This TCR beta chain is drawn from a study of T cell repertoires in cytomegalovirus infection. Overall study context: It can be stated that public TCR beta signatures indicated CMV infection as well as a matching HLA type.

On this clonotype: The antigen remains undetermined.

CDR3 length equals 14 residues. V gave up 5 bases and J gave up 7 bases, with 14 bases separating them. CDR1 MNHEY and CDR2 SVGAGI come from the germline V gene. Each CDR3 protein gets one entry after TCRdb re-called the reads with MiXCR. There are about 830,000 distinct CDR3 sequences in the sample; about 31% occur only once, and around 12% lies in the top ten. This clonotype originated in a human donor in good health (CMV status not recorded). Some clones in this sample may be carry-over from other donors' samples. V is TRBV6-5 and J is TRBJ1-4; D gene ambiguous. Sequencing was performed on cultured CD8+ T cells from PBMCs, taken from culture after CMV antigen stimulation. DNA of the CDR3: TGTGCCAGCAGTACTGGAGCGTTTTTTGAAAAACTGTTTTTT. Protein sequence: CASSTGAFFEKLFF.